The entry below describes one T cell receptor beta chain. Its antigen is not identified. This sample is drawn from a study of cytotoxic CD8 clonotypes in ibrutinib-treated CLL. Study context: Researchers reported ten to twelve relapsed/refractory and 15 treatment-naive patients, 17 of them IGHV unmutated. Mean per-sample yields comprised about 280,000 productive templates and 94,082 productive rearrangements. Findings of the study overall: Rising at ibrutinib response, clonality subsequently fell back toward baseline at progression.

Measured with immunoSEQ multiplex PCR; TCRdb has only the in-frame clones, and not every one. This sample yields tens of thousands of clones, of which 50% to 65% are seen a single time; under 30% belongs to the top ten. The sequence was collected from a human donor with chronic lymphocytic leukemia. The source was PBMCs, collected at disease progression, from a patient treated with ibrutinib.

For the CDR3, the DNA is TGCGCCAGCAGCTTGGATTGGGTCGCAGAGACCCAGTACTTC. Encoded protein: CASSLDWVAETQYF. This chain uses TRBV5-1 with TRBJ2-5; D remains ambiguous. Trimming removed 0 bases from V and 4 bases from J, with 10 bases in between. This CDR3 comprises 14 residues. Germline CDR1 reads SGHRS; CDR2 reads YFSETQ.